The clone carrying this T cell receptor (beta chain) was counted ten times or more. V dropped 4 bases and J dropped 6; count of bases not matched to a gene: 10. The CDR3 covers 15 residues. Germline V CDR1 and CDR2: MNHEY, SMNVEV (reference sequence). TCRdb redid the calling of the 5' RACE reads with MiXCR, one entry per CDR3 protein. The sample has about 88,000 distinct CDR3 sequences; 3% to 4.5% are singletons. These data originate in a study of neurological immune-mediated disorders. The sequenced sample consisted of PBMCs. This chain uses TRBV27 with TRBJ2-3; the match to TRBD2 covers 7 bases. The clonotype originates from a woman under 30 with multiple sclerosis. The CDR3 DNA follows: TGTGCCAGCAGTTCCCCCAGCGGGGTCGGGGATACGCAGTATTTT. Protein product: CASSSPSGVGDTQYF.